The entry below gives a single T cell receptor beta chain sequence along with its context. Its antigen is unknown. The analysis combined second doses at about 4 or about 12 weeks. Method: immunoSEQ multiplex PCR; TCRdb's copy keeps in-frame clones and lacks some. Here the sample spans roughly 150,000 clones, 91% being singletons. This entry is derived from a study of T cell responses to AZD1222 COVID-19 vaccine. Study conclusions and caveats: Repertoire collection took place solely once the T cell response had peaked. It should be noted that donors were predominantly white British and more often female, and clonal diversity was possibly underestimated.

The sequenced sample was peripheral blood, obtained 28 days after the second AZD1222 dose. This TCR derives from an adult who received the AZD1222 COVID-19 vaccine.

CDR3 sequence: CATSEGTSGLQETQYF. The CDR3 DNA reads TGTGCCACCAGTGAAGGGACTAGCGGTCTCCAAGAGACCCAGTACTTC. The genes are TRBV24-1 and TRBJ2-5; 11 bases align to TRBD2. Germline values: CDR1 KGHDR, CDR2 SFDVKD. J was trimmed by 1 base and V by 4 bases; bases with no gene match: 4. The CDR3 covers 16 residues.